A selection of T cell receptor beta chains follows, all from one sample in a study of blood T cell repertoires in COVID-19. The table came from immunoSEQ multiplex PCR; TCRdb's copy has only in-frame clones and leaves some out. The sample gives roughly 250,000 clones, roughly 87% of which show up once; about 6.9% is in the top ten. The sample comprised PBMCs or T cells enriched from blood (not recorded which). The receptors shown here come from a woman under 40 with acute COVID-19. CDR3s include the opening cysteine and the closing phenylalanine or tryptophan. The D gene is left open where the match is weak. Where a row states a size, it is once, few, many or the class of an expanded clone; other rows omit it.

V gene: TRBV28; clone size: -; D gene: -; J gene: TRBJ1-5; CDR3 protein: CAASGNSNQPQHF; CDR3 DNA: TGTGCCGCCTCCGGGAATAGCAATCAGCCCCAGCATTTT
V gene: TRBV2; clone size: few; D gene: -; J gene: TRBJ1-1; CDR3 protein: CASKLAWNTEAFF; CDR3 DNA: TGTGCCAGCAAGCTTGCCTGGAACACTGAAGCTTTCTTT
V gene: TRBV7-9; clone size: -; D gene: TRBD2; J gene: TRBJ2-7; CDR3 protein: CATRTSGTGEQYF; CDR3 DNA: TGTGCCACCCGGACTAGCGGGACGGGCGAGCAGTACTTC
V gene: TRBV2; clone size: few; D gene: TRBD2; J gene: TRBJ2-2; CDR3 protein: CASSRTSAVTGELFF; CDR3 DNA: TGTGCCAGCAGTAGGACTAGCGCGGTCACCGGGGAGCTGTTTTTT
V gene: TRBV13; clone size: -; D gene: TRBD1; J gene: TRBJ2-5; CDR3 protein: CASSPRTGGFETQYF; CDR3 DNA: TGTGCCAGCAGCCCACGGACAGGGGGTTTCGAGACCCAGTACTTC
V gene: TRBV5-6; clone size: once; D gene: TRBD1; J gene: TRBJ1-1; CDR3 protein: CASRRTGGTEAFF; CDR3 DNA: TGTGCCAGCAGAAGGACAGGGGGGACTGAAGCTTTCTTT
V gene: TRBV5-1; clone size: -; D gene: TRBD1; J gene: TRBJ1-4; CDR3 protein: CASSSATGSYEKLFF; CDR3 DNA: TGCGCCAGCAGCTCAGCGACAGGGTCTTATGAAAAACTGTTTTTT
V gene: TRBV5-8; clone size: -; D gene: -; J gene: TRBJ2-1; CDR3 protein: CASSLERSGASYNEQFF; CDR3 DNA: TGTGCCAGCAGCTTGGAACGTTCAGGGGCCAGCTACAATGAGCAGTTCTTC
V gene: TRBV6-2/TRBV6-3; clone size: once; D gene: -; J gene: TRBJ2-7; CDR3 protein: CASSLPVQGHSYEQYF; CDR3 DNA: TGTGCCAGCAGTTTACCCGTACAGGGCCACTCCTACGAGCAGTACTTC
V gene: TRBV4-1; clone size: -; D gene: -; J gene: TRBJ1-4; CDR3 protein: CASSQVPGVGTNEKLFF; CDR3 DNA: TGCGCCAGCAGCCAAGTACCAGGGGTAGGGACTAATGAAAAACTGTTTTTT
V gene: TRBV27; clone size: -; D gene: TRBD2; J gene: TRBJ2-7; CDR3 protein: CASGGLAGATLREQYF; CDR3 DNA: TGTGCCAGCGGGGGACTAGCGGGGGCTACCTTAAGGGAGCAGTACTTC
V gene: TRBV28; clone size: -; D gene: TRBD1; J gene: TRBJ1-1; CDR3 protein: CASSRGGDSQRAVF; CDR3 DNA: TGTGCCAGCAGCCGGGGGGGGGACAGCCAACGTGCTGTCTTT
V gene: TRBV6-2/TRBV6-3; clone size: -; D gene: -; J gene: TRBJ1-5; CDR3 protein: CASSYTMTGSGNQPQHF; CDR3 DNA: TGTGCCAGCAGTTACACTATGACAGGCAGCGGCAATCAGCCCCAGCATTTT
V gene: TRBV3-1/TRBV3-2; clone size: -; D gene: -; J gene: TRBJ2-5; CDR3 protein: CASSQEYREETQYF; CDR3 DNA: TGTGCCAGCAGCCAAGAGTACAGGGAAGAGACCCAGTACTTC
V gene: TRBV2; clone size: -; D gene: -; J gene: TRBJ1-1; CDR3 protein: CAARNTEAFF; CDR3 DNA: TGTGCCGCTAGGAACACTGAAGCTTTCTTT
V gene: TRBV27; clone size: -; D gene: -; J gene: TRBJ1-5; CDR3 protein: CASSFSRGNQPQHF; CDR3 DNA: TGTGCCAGCAGTTTTTCCCGGGGCAATCAGCCCCAGCATTTT
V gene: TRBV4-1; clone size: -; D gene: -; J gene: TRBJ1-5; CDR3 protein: CASSQATGSNQPQHF; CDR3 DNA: TGCGCCAGCAGCCAAGCGACGGGTAGCAATCAGCCCCAGCATTTT
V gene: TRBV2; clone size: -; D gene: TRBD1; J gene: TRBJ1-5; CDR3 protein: CASSEGDRGPFEPQHF; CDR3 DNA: TGTGCCAGCAGTGAAGGGGACAGGGGACCTTTTGAGCCCCAGCATTTT
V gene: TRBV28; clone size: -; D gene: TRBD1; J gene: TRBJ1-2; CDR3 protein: CASSDRTGGAGYTF; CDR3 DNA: TGTGCCAGCAGTGACAGGACAGGGGGCGCTGGCTACACCTTC
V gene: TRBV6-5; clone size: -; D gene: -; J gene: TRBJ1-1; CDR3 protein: CASSYGAATEAFF; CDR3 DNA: TGTGCCAGCAGTTACGGGGCGGCCACCGAAGCTTTCTTT
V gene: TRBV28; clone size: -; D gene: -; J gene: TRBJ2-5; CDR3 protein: CASTPPVLETQYF; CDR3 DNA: TGTGCCAGCACCCCCCCAGTGCTGGAGACCCAGTACTTC
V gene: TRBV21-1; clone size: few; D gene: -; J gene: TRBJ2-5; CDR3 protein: CASSKGGVAGVWETQYF; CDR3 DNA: TGTGCCAGCAGCAAAGGGGGGGTAGCGGGAGTCTGGGAGACCCAGTACTTC
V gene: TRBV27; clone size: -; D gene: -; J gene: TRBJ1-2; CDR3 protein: CASSTTTGLRGYTF; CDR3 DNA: TGTGCCAGCAGTACCACAACAGGGTTGCGTGGCTACACCTTC
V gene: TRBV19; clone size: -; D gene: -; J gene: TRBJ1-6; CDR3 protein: CASRPPRNFSPLHF; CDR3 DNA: TGTGCCAGTAGACCTCCGAGGAATTTTTCACCCCTCCACTTT
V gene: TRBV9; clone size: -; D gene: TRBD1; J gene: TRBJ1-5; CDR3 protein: CASSAGQGSNQPQHF; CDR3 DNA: TGTGCCAGCAGCGCCGGACAGGGGAGCAATCAGCCCCAGCATTTT
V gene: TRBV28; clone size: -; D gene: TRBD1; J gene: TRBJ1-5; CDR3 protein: CASRQGNNQPQHF; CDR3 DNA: TGTGCCAGCAGACAGGGGAACAATCAGCCCCAGCATTTT
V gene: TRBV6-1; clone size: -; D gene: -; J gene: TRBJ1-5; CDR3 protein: CASSASSGSRNQPQHF; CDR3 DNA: TGTGCCAGCAGTGCATCGAGCGGGTCACGTAATCAGCCCCAGCATTTT
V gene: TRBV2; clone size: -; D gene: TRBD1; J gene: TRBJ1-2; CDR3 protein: CASRGTGGYGGYTF; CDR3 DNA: TGTGCCAGCAGGGGTACAGGGGGCTATGGTGGCTACACCTTC
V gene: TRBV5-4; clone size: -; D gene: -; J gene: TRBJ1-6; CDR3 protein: CASSRRGVPNSPLHF; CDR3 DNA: TGTGCCAGCAGCCGGCGGGGTGTTCCTAATTCACCCCTCCACTTT
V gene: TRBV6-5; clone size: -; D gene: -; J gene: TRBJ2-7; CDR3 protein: CASHGGSGEQYF; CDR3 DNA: TGTGCCAGTCATGGAGGGAGCGGCGAGCAGTACTTC
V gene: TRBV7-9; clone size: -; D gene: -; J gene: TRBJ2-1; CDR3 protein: CASSSNRGSGSYNEQFF; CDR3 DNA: TGTGCCAGCAGCTCAAACCGGGGTAGCGGCTCCTACAATGAGCAGTTCTTC
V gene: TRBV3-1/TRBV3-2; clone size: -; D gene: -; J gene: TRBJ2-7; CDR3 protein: CASSQGQGTYEQYF; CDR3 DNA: TGTGCCAGCAGCCAGGGGCAGGGGACCTACGAGCAGTACTTC
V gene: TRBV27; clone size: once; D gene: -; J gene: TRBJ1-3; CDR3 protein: CASSGTGQRNTIYF; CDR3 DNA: TGTGCCAGCAGTGGAACCGGACAGCGAAACACCATATATTTT
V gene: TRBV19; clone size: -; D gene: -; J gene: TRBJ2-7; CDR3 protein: CATRAQGQDEQYF; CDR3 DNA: TGTGCCACCCGGGCCCAGGGGCAGGACGAGCAGTACTTC
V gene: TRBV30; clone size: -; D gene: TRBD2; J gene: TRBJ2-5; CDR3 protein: CAWSGGALETQYF; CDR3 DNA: TGTGCCTGGAGCGGGGGGGCTCTGGAGACCCAGTACTTC
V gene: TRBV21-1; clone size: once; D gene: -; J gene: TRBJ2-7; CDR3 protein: CASSTQGHGYEQYF; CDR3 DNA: TGTGCCAGCAGCACCCAGGGGCATGGATACGAGCAGTACTTC
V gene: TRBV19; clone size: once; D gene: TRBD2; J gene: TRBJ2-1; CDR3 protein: CATGTSGRAKNEQFF; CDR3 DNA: TGTGCCACCGGGACTAGCGGGAGGGCGAAGAATGAGCAGTTCTTC
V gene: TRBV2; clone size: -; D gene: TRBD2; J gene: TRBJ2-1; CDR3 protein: CASSSPGLAGGPYANEQFF; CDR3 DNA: TGTGCCAGCAGTTCCCCGGGACTAGCGGGGGGCCCTTACGCCAATGAGCAGTTCTTC
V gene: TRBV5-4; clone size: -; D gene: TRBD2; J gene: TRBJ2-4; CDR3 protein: CASSSRFRGGKNIQYF; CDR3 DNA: TGTGCCAGCAGCTCCCGATTTCGGGGGGGGAAAAACATTCAGTACTTC